In this sample, the clone carrying this TCR beta chain turned up a few times. The data were taken from a study of blood T cell repertoires in COVID-19. CDR1 is SEHNR, CDR2 FQNEAQ, per germline (reference sequence). Trimming at V came to 3 bases and at J to 4 bases, leaving 3 bases not matched to a gene. The length of the CDR3 is 15 residues. Under the authors' procedure: Reference gene primer amplification gave nucleated cell count estimates. Method: immunoSEQ multiplex PCR; TCRdb's copy keeps in-frame clones and lacks some. Clonal size and the V and J genes are those of that table, whereas D and trimming came from the DNA. The repertoire includes 300,000 to 400,000 clones, around 83% of them detected once, and just under 3% sits in the top ten.

The sequencing sample was made of peripheral blood. The chain employs TRBV7-9 and TRBJ2-2; 9 bases are shared with TRBD1. This sequence originates from a man aged 25-40 years with active or convalescent COVID-19. The CDR3, as DNA: TGTGCCAGCAGCTTTGGGACAGGGTTCACCGGGGAGCTGTTTTTT. Translated, it gives CASSFGTGFTGELFF.